The 18 T cell receptor beta chains presented below share a single source sample, sequenced in a study of shared clonotypes between healthy human individuals. The data were produced by immunoSEQ multiplex PCR, yet TCRdb's version contains in-frame clones alone and is incomplete. The data hold approximately 95,000 clones, with approximately 61% observed a single time. Specimen: memory CD8+ T cells sorted from blood. Subset meaning: CD45RO+ cells pooled with CCR7-negative TemRA cells. These receptor sequences come from a man aged 25 to 40 in good health.

Points on this clone: The sample has other DNA sequences that encode this CDR3 too. The chain links TRBV28 to TRBJ1-5; weak D call: TRBD1 (5 bases). Deletions cut 6 bases from V and 0 bases from J, with 9 bases between. CDR1 and CDR2 (germline): MDHEN, SYDVKM. The CDR3 runs to 14 residues. In nucleotides, the CDR3 is TGTGCCAGCAGCTCAGGGTATAGCAATCAGCCCCAGCATTTT. Its translation: CASSSGYSNQPQHF.

This chain links TRBV5-1 with TRBJ2-5; 12 nucleotides line up with TRBD2. V lost 4 bases and J lost 5; bases outside the gene matches: 12. Germline V lookup: CDR1 SGHRS, CDR2 YFSETQ. The CDR3 spans 17 residues. The CDR3 spells CASSPTTSGSGGETQYF. CDR3 sequence (DNA): TGCGCCAGCAGCCCTACGACTAGCGGGAGCGGGGGGGAGACCCAGTACTTC.

The V and J genes are TRBV5-1 and TRBJ2-5; possible D gene TRBD2, 5 bases. Germline values: CDR1 SGHRS, CDR2 YFSETQ. Trimming took off 0 bases at V and 7 bases at J, with 13 bases between the two ends. The CDR3 consists of 14 residues. The CDR3 sequence is CASSLEFLLATQYF. CDR3 DNA sequence: TGCGCCAGCAGCTTGGAGTTCCTTCTAGCGACCCAGTACTTC.

The V and J genes are TRBV27 and TRBJ2-5; D not certain. Germline V CDR1 and CDR2: MNHEY, SMNVEV (reference sequence). The CDR3 runs to 13 residues. Trimming shortened V by 4 bases and J by 2 bases, and 8 bases separated the two germline ends. The CDR3 sequence: CASSYVNQETQYF. The CDR3 DNA reads TGTGCCAGCAGTTATGTTAATCAAGAGACCCAGTACTTC.

The J gene is TRBJ1-2, the V gene TRBV11-3, with D possibly matching TRBD1 (5 bases). The germline V and J ends were trimmed by 3 bases and 4 bases, with 9 bases remaining between them. CDR3 length: 13 amino acids. Germline V gene data show CDR1 as SGHNT and CDR2 as YENEEA. The chain's CDR3 is CASSFSGGYGYTF. DNA for the CDR3: TGTGCCAGCAGCTTCTCTGGGGGCTATGGCTACACCTTC.

This clone came up a few times. The rearrangement joins TRBV11-2 to TRBJ2-5; 8 bases map to TRBD2. This CDR3 spans 15 amino acids. Trimming took 3 bases from V and 5 from J; bases not matched to a gene: 8. Germline loops: CDR1 SGHAT, CDR2 FQNNGV. This CDR3 is CASSFRPGGRETQYF. In nucleotides, the CDR3 is TGTGCCAGCAGCTTCCGTCCGGGGGGGAGGGAGACCCAGTACTTC.

The chain combines TRBV5-4 with TRBJ2-5, with TRBD2 identical over 15 bases. CDR1 and CDR2 from the germline V gene are SGHNT and YYREEE (reference sequence). J gave up 4 bases and V 4 bases, and 11 bases lay outside the gene matches. The length of the CDR3 is 18 residues. CDR3 nucleotide sequence: TGTGCCAGCAGCCTAAAGAATCCGGGACTAGCGGGAGGAGAGACCCAGTACTTC. Translated: CASSLKNPGLAGGETQYF. Complete variable domain (other parts from reference TRBV5-4 and TRBJ2-5): ETGVTQSPTHLIKTRGQQVTLRCSSQSGHNTVSWYQQALGQGPQFIFQYYREEENGRGNFPPRFSGLQFPNYSSELNVNALELDDSALYLCASSLKNPGLAGGETQYFGPGTRLLVL.

The chain joins TRBV29-1 to TRBJ2-1, with 7 bases aligning to TRBD2. V lost 8 bases, J lost 6 bases, and 7 bases stayed unmatched. There are 12 residues in the CDR3. From germline, CDR1 is SQVTM and CDR2 ANQGSEA. CDR3 residues: CSIRGRLNEQFF. CDR3 DNA sequence: TGCAGCATCCGCGGGAGACTCAATGAGCAGTTCTTC.

The chain recombines TRBV7-7 with TRBJ2-3, with TRBD2 identical over 10 bases. This CDR3 is built from 15 residues. V gave up 8 bases and J gave up 2 bases; unmatched junction bases: 7. The germline V gene has CDR1 SSHAT and CDR2 FNYEAQ (reference sequence). CDR3 protein: CASGAGLANTDTQYF. In nucleotides, the CDR3 is TGTGCCAGCGGGGCGGGACTAGCGAACACAGATACGCAGTATTTT. The complete variable domain, with remaining parts taken from reference TRBV7-7 and TRBJ2-3, reads GAGVSQSPRYKVTKRGQDVTLRCDPISSHATLYWYQQALGQGPEFLTYFNYEAQPDKSGLPSDRFSAERPEGSISTLTIQRTEQRDSAMYRCASGAGLANTDTQYFGPGTRLTVL.

The rearrangement joins TRBV30 to TRBJ2-1; D call uncertain. The CDR3 totals 13 residues. The ends were cut back, 0 bases at V and 3 bases at J, with 6 bases in the middle. Germline CDR1 is GTSNPN and CDR2 is SVGIG (reference sequence). CDR3 nucleotides: TGTGCCTGGAGTGTAGGCCACTACAATGAGCAGTTCTTC. Protein: CAWSVGHYNEQFF.

V gene TRBV2 combines with J gene TRBJ1-2; 7 nucleotides match TRBD1. The V gene end was trimmed by 7 bases and the J gene end by 10 bases; junction bases not matched to a gene: 15. There are 14 residues in the CDR3. The V gene's germline CDR1 is SNHLY and CDR2 FYNNEI. DNA of the CDR3: TGTGCCAGCAAAAGGACAGGAGGGGAGGGGGTCTACACCTTC. This sequence encodes CASKRTGGEGVYTF.

The CDR3 region has the DNA TGTGCCAGCAGCTCCACCTACAAAAACCAAGAGACCCAGTACTTC. This encodes CASSSTYKNQETQYF. The V and J genes are TRBV7-9 and TRBJ2-5; D call uncertain. Between the trimmed V and J ends, which lost 4 bases and 0 bases, there was a span of 12 bases. Germline loops: CDR1 SEHNR, CDR2 FQNEAQ (reference sequence). CDR3 length equals 15 residues. The complete variable domain, with remaining parts taken from reference TRBV7-9 and TRBJ2-5, reads DTGVSQNPRHKITKRGQNVTFRCDPISEHNRLYWYRQTLGQGPEFLTYFQNEAQLEKSRLLSDRFSAERPKGSFSTLEIQRTEQGDSAMYLCASSSTYKNQETQYFGPGTRLLVL.

This clone appeared many times. This chain connects TRBV15 to TRBJ2-1, with 13 bases lining up with TRBD2. The CDR3 consists of 17 residues. With V trimmed by 5 bases and J by 8 bases, 12 bases remained unmatched. Per germline, CDR1 LNHNV and CDR2 YYDKDF (reference sequence). In DNA form, the CDR3 reads TGTGCCACCAGCCTCCATGTGGGACTAGCGGGAATGGATGAGCAGTTCTTC. This sequence encodes CATSLHVGLAGMDEQFF. The entire variable domain, with the rest obtained from reference TRBV15 and TRBJ2-1, is as follows: DAMVIQNPRYQVTQFGKPVTLSCSQTLNHNVMYWYQQKSSQAPKLLFHYYDKDFNNEADTPDNFQSRRPNTSFCFLDIRSPGLGDTAMYLCATSLHVGLAGMDEQFFGPGTRLTVL.

V gene TRBV7-2 combines with J gene TRBJ2-1; 14 positions agree with TRBD2. The V segment lost 5 bases and the J segment 6 bases; nucleotides outside the gene matches: 9. The germline V gene has CDR1 SGHTA and CDR2 FQGNSA. The CDR3 is 17 amino acids. CDR3 in DNA: TGTGCCAGCAGCAGAGTGACTAGCGGGAGGGGGGTCAATGAGCAGTTCTTC. It translates to CASSRVTSGRGVNEQFF.

The chain recombines TRBV28 with TRBJ2-3; the match to TRBD1 covers 7 bases. V lost 5 bases to trimming and J lost 4 bases; unmatched junction nucleotides: 9. CDR3 length: 15 amino acids. Germline V gene sequence: CDR1 MDHEN, CDR2 SYDVKM. This chain's CDR3 is CASSPWTGGADTQYF. In DNA form, the CDR3 reads TGTGCCAGCAGTCCCTGGACAGGTGGCGCAGATACGCAGTATTTT. The complete variable domain, with remaining parts taken from reference TRBV28 and TRBJ2-3, reads DVKVTQSSRYLVKRTGEKVFLECVQDMDHENMFWYRQDPGLGLRLIYFSYDVKMKEKGDIPEGYSVSREKKERFSLILESASTNQTSMYLCASSPWTGGADTQYFGPGTRLTVL.

The chain joins TRBV5-1 to TRBJ2-1, with 9 bases matching TRBD2. The V gene's germline CDR1 is SGHRS and CDR2 YFSETQ. Trimming at V came to 7 bases and at J to 5 bases, leaving 7 bases not matched to a gene. The CDR3 loop spans 14 amino acids. The CDR3 sequence is CASRTSVDHNEQFF. CDR3 in DNA: TGCGCCAGCCGGACTAGCGTTGACCACAATGAGCAGTTCTTC.

The V and J genes are TRBV29-1 and TRBJ2-7, with D perhaps matching TRBD1 or TRBD2 (6 bases each). Looked up from germline, CDR1 is SQVTM and CDR2 is ANQGSEA. Between the trimmed V and J ends, which lost 7 bases and 8 bases, there was a span of 21 bases. The CDR3 is 13 residues long. CDR3 amino acids: CSGWLEGRGQQYF. Here the CDR3 DNA reads TGCAGCGGGTGGTTGGAAGGCCGGGGGCAGCAGTACTTC.

The rearrangement links TRBV7-8 to TRBJ1-4; 9 bases are a match to TRBD1. The CDR3 spans 15 residues. Trimming at V came to 6 bases and at J to 5 bases, leaving 7 bases not matched to a gene. The germline V gene encodes CDR1 SGHVS and CDR2 FQNEAQ. In DNA form, the CDR3 reads TGTGCCAGCAGTTCCTCCGGGACAGGGAATGAAAAACTGTTTTTT. Its protein product is CASSSSGTGNEKLFF.